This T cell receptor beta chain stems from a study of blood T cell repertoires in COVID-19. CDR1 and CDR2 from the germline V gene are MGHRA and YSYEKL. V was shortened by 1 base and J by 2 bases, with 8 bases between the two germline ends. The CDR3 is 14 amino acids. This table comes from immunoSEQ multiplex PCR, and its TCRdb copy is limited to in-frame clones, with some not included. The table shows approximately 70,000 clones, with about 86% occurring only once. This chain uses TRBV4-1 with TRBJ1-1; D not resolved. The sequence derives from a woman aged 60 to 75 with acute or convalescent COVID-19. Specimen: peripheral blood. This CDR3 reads CASSQVSSNTEAFF. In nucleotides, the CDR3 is TGCGCCAGCAGCCAAGTTAGTTCAAACACTGAAGCTTTCTTT.